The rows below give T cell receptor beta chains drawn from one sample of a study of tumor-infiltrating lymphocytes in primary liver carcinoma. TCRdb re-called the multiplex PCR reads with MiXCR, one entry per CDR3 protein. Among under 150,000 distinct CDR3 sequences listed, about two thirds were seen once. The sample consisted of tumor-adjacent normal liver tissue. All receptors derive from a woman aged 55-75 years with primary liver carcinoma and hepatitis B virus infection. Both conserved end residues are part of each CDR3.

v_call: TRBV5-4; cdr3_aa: CASSLGQGLGYEQYF
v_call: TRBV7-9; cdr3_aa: CASSNKGPQETQYF
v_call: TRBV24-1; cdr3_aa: CATSDSPGQKTWELFF
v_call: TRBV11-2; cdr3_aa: CASGGTEGKGTEALF
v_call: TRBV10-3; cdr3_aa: CARGTLNTEAFF
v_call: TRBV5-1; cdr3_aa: CASSPGQGNYGYTF
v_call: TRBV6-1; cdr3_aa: CASSEGSEHYDYTF
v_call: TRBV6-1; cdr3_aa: CASREVRVGAYEHYF
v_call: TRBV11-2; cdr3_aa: CASSFIPLRSSYNEQFF
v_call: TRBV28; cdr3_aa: CTSSLEGRLYGYTF
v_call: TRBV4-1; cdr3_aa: CASSHRGGLNNEQFF
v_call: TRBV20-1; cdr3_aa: CSASDVRAGEQYF
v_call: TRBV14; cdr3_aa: CASSQNGVENTEAFF
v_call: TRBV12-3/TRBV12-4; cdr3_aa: CASNDRVDGIKNIQYF
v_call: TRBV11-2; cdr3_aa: CASSLVQNGYTF
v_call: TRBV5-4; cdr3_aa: CASSLLQIGTSQYF
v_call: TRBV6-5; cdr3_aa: CASSYAGTSGTNEQFF
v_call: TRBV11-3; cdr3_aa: CANSLQVGETQYF
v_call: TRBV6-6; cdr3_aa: CASSYSIESEGEQFF
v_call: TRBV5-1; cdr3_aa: CSSSSAGTGPYEQYF
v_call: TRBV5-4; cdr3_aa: CASSFGTSVRETQYF
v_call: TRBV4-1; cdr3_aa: CASSQAGTLVGQPQHF
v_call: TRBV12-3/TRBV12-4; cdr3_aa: CANSLRAGGLAKNIQYF
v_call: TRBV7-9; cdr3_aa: CASSLSAGQGTTNKKLFF
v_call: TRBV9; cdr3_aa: CASSVGPLGAGELFF
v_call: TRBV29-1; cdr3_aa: CSVESPSGRQYF
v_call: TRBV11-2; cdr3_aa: CANRLPATSTDTQYF
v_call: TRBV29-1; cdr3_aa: CSVELAPGHGPANYGYTF
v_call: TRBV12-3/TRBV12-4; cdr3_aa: CASRSDRKNQPQHF
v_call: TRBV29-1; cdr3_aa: CSVMGSFNQPRHF
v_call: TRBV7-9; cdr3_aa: CASSPHDGANSPLHF
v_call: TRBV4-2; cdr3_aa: CVSSTSPLASGANVLTF
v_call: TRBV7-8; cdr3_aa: CASNRYGPGQAVGYTF
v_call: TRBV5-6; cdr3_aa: CANSLRTSWVNTGELYF
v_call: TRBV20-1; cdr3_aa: CSARTSGRDRGNEQFF
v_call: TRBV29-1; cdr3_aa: CSVADGYIQYF
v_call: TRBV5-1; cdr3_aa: CASSLAVGSELYF
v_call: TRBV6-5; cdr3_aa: CASSYRGLTVAFF
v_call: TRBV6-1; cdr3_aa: CASSANRTGGELFF
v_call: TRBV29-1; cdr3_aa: CSVVWLVGGLHYNEQFF
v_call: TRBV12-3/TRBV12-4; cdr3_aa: CTNRLARFYEQYF
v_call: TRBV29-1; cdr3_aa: CSAWDGGRFKQYF